Below, 25 T cell receptor beta chains from the same sample are listed, as sequenced in a study of vaccination effects on CD4 cells after COVID-19. Their recognized antigens are unknown. Here immunoSEQ multiplex PCR was the method, and the copy in TCRdb shows in-frame clones only, minus some. Of around 47,000 clones listed, approximately 81% are singletons. Using viral peptide pools, the ViraFEST assay grew out antigen-specific CD4+ T cells prior to sequencing. The culture ran for roughly 10 days before CD4+ T cells were isolated. The individual was infected with SARS-CoV-2 between March and December 2020, as confirmed by PCR. This specimen consisted of CD4+ T cells from PBMCs cultured with a peptide pool, obtained before COVID-19 vaccination. The receptors derive from a human donor who had a prior SARS-CoV-2 infection.

V usage is TRBV2 and J usage is TRBJ2-1, with 9 positions matching TRBD1. V trimming: 7 bases; J trimming: 5 bases; junction bases outside the gene matches: 9. The germline V gene encodes CDR1 SNHLY and CDR2 FYNNEI. The CDR3 length is 15 residues. The CDR3 region has the DNA TGTGCCAGCAAAGAGTCCCGGGACAGGGACAATGAGCAGTTCTTC. It translates to CASKESRDRDNEQFF.

The chain has TRBV5-5 and TRBJ1-6, with 7 positions matching TRBD1. Per germline, CDR1 SGHKS and CDR2 YYEKEE (reference sequence). CDR3 length: 16 residues. V was clipped by 6 bases and J by 8 bases; unmatched bases: 14. The CDR3 DNA reads TGTGCCAGCAATAGCGCCCCGGGACAGAGCTATTCACCCCTCCACTTT. Translation: CASNSAPGQSYSPLHF.

V usage is TRBV6-5 and J usage is TRBJ1-1; no definite D call. Germline values: CDR1 MNHEY, CDR2 SVGAGI. This CDR3 contains 12 residues. V was cut by 5 bases and J by 9 bases, with 13 bases left in between. The CDR3 DNA is TGTGCCAGCAGTCAGCTAGAAGAGCAAGCTTTCTTT. Amino acids: CASSQLEEQAFF.

The genes are TRBV24-1 and TRBJ2-1; D is perhaps TRBD2 (5 bases). This CDR3 is built from 16 residues. V dropped 0 bases and J dropped 0 bases, with 8 bases sitting between them. Germline CDR1 is KGHDR and CDR2 is SFDVKD. CDR3 nucleotide sequence: TGTGCCACCAGTGATTTGTCTAGCCTCTCCTACAATGAGCAGTTCTTC. Encoded protein: CATSDLSSLSYNEQFF.

This clone was recorded only once. The chain combines TRBV4-3 with TRBJ2-1, with 12 nucleotides matching TRBD2. Trimming removed 3 bases from V and 3 bases from J; junction bases left unmatched: 3. There are 16 residues in the CDR3. Germline CDR1 is LGHNA and CDR2 is YSLEER. The CDR3 region is CASSQRTSGIYNEQFF. The CDR3 region has the DNA TGCGCCAGCAGCCAGAGGACTAGCGGGATCTACAATGAGCAGTTCTTC.

A few counts support this clone. The J gene is TRBJ2-2, the V gene TRBV27; 7 bases map to TRBD2. This CDR3 region has 15 residues. Germline CDR1 and CDR2: MNHEY and SMNVEV (reference sequence). Trimming removed 0 bases from V and 7 bases from J; junction bases left unmatched: 5. CDR3 in DNA: TGTGCCAGCAGTTTATCGTCTAGCGGTATCGGGGAGCTGTTTTTT. It encodes CASSLSSSGIGELFF.

The CDR3 DNA is TGCGCCAGCAGCTTTCCGCCCACGGGTGAGCAGTTCTTC. Translated: CASSFPPTGEQFF. J is TRBJ2-1 and V is TRBV5-1; unclear D gene. V shed 2 bases and J shed 9 bases, with 12 bases lying between them. The CDR3 is 13 amino acids. CDR1 is SGHRS, CDR2 YFSETQ, per germline.

With regard to this clone: In the same sample, other DNA sequences code for this CDR3. The chain employs TRBV5-1 and TRBJ2-3; a possible D gene is TRBD1 (5 bases). Trimming stripped 0 bases from V and 1 base from J, with 12 bases between. This CDR3 spans 16 amino acids. Germline CDR1 is SGHRS and CDR2 is YFSETQ. The CDR3 region is CASSLGGTRGTDTQYF. The CDR3 nucleotides read TGCGCCAGCAGCTTGGGGGGCACCCGGGGCACAGATACGCAGTATTTT.

This chain uses TRBV6-5 with TRBJ2-7; 8 bases match TRBD1. The trim removed 5 bases at V and 1 base at J, leaving 4 bases unmatched. Germline CDR1 and CDR2: MNHEY and SVGAGI. The CDR3 has 14 amino acids. The CDR3 sequence: CASSRRDRSYEQYF. The CDR3 DNA sequence: TGTGCCAGCAGTAGACGGGACAGGTCCTACGAGCAGTACTTC.

This chain connects TRBV9 to TRBJ2-2; 9 positions agree with TRBD2. Germline V lookup: CDR1 SGDLS, CDR2 YYNGEE. The CDR3 sequence is 17 residues long. After removal of 2 bases from V and 5 bases from J, the junction contained 10 bases not matched to a gene. In nucleotides, the CDR3 is TGTGCCAGCAGCGTCTCTGGCGGGGGGGGAGAAACCGGGGAGCTGTTTTTT. It translates to CASSVSGGGGETGELFF.

This clone was seen once. The chain combines TRBV5-1 with TRBJ2-2; a possible D gene is TRBD2 (5 bases). The CDR3 has 16 amino acids. Per germline, CDR1 SGHRS and CDR2 YFSETQ. V lost 4 bases to trimming and J lost 0 bases, with 13 bases between them. CDR3 sequence (DNA): TGCGCCAGCAGCCCCAGAAGCGGACCGAACACCGGGGAGCTGTTTTTT. Amino acid sequence: CASSPRSGPNTGELFF.

This chain joins TRBV15 and TRBJ2-7; D may be TRBD2 (5 bases). Germline loops: CDR1 LNHNV, CDR2 YYDKDF (reference sequence). V was cut by 0 bases and J by 5 bases, with 14 bases left in between. CDR3 size: 15 residues. The CDR3 nucleotides are TGTGCCACCAGCAGAGATAGGGCTAGCCTCCACGAGCAGTACTTC. Protein sequence: CATSRDRASLHEQYF.

This clone occurred once. The genes are TRBV5-1 and TRBJ2-1; D gene unclear. Trimming took 5 bases from V and 0 from J, leaving 15 bases between them. CDR1 and CDR2 from the germline V gene are SGHRS and YFSETQ. The CDR3 runs 16 residues. The CDR3 DNA sequence: TGCGCCAGCAGGAACGGAGTAGCAACCTCCTACAATGAGCAGTTCTTC. This codes for CASRNGVATSYNEQFF.

The rearrangement links TRBV11-1 to TRBJ1-1; D uncertain. Trimming took 1 base from V and 3 from J, leaving 15 bases between them. The CDR3 consists of 16 residues. Germline assignment: CDR1 SGHAT and CDR2 FQDESV (reference sequence). CDR3 sequence (DNA): TGTGCCAGCAGCTTAGGACAAGGAGGATTAGACACTGAAGCTTTCTTT. Its protein is CASSLGQGGLDTEAFF.

The chain joins TRBV11-3 to TRBJ2-5, with TRBD1 as a possible D gene (5 bases). V was clipped by 3 bases and J by 1 base, with 9 bases between them. Germline assignment: CDR1 SGHNT and CDR2 YENEEA. The CDR3 loop spans 14 amino acids. CDR3 sequence: CASSLGPAQETQYF. CDR3 bases: TGTGCCAGCAGCTTGGGGCCAGCCCAAGAGACCCAGTACTTC.

The J gene is TRBJ2-4, the V gene TRBV12-3 or TRBV12-4, with a tentative D call TRBD2 (6 bases). The CDR3 covers 13 residues. Trimming removed 6 bases from V and 9 bases from J, with 15 bases in between. In nucleotides, the CDR3 is TGTGCCAGCAGCCTCGGGGGAGCTTCCATTCAGTACTTC. It translates to CASSLGGASIQYF.

The rearrangement joins TRBV12-3 or TRBV12-4 to TRBJ1-2; no reliable D call. CDR3 length: 13 amino acids. V shed 7 bases and J shed 8 bases, with 17 bases lying between them. CDR3 sequence: CASTALQTRGYTF. The CDR3 nucleotides read TGTGCCAGCACCGCTCTCCAGACGCGGGGCTACACCTTC.

The rearrangement links TRBV27 to TRBJ2-5; the match to TRBD2 covers 9 bases. The V and J ends lost 7 bases and 5 bases, in that order; junction bases with no gene match: 11. Germline V gene data show CDR1 as MNHEY and CDR2 as SMNVEV (reference sequence). The CDR3 contains 15 residues. The CDR3 DNA sequence: TGTGCCAGCAATCGGGCGGGAGGGCAGCAGGAGACCCAGTACTTC. Translation gives CASNRAGGQQETQYF.

This clone was found a few times. In nucleotides, the CDR3 is TGTGCCAGCAGCCCTCCGGGACACTTCATGAACACTGAAGCTTTCTTT. Translation: CASSPPGHFMNTEAFF. The rearrangement links TRBV7-2 to TRBJ1-1; D is perhaps TRBD1 (6 bases). The CDR3 runs 16 residues. The germline V and J ends were trimmed by 5 bases and 0 bases, with 16 bases remaining between them. From germline, CDR1 is SGHTA and CDR2 FQGNSA.

This clone was observed a single time. The V gene is TRBV6-1, the J gene TRBJ1-4; no clear D. Trimming cost V 1 base and J 4 bases, with 13 bases left between them. The CDR3 sequence is 16 residues long. Germline V gene lookup returns CDR1 MNHNS and CDR2 SASEGT. CDR3 DNA sequence: TGTGCCAGCAGTGAAGGGCTCCAGATCTTTAATGAAAAACTGTTTTTT. It is translated as CASSEGLQIFNEKLFF.

The V call is TRBV18, the J call TRBJ2-7, with TRBD2 as a possible D gene (6 bases). Trimming removed 6 bases from V and 6 bases from J, with 12 bases in between. This CDR3 has 12 amino acids. CDR1 and CDR2 (germline): KGHSH, LQKENI. CDR3 region: CASSAGTFEQYF. DNA for the CDR3: TGTGCCAGCTCGGCCGGGACTTTCGAGCAGTACTTC.

This clone was recorded once. This rearrangement joins TRBV5-5 to TRBJ1-2, with D maybe TRBD1 (5 bases). V lost 0 bases and J lost 8, with 11 bases in between. The CDR3 has 13 residues. Germline V gene data show CDR1 as SGHKS and CDR2 as YYEKEE (reference sequence). CDR3 residues: CASSLEGVGGYTF. CDR3 coding DNA: TGTGCCAGCAGCTTGGAAGGGGTCGGAGGCTACACCTTC.

This chain joins TRBV24-1 and TRBJ2-3; D perhaps matches TRBD2 (5 bases). This CDR3 is built from 14 residues. Germline lookup yields CDR1 KGHDR and CDR2 SFDVKD. The V end was cut by 4 bases, the J end by 2 bases, with 9 bases between. The CDR3 DNA is TGTGCCACCAGTGAGGACTCCTCCACAGATACGCAGTATTTT. Amino acid sequence: CATSEDSSTDTQYF.

The chain couples TRBV19 to TRBJ1-1, with TRBD1 matching over 8 bases. The V gene end was trimmed by 9 bases and the J gene end by 5 bases; junction bases not matched to a gene: 11. CDR1 and CDR2 from the germline V gene are LNHDA and SQIVND (reference sequence). This CDR3 is built from 14 residues. This CDR3 reads CASQGARLVTEAFF. The CDR3 region has the DNA TGTGCCAGCCAGGGGGCGCGTTTAGTAACTGAAGCTTTCTTT. Full variable domain (remainder filled in from reference TRBV19 and TRBJ1-1): DGGITQSPKYLFRKEGQNVTLSCEQNLNHDAMYWYRQDPGQGLRLIYYSQIVNDFQKGDIAEGYSVSREKKESFPLTVTSAQKNPTAFYLCASQGARLVTEAFFGQGTRLTVV.

The chain employs TRBV9 and TRBJ2-7, with D tentatively TRBD1 or TRBD2 (5 bases each). From germline, CDR1 is SGDLS and CDR2 YYNGEE. The CDR3 has 14 residues. Trimming cost V 2 bases and J 4 bases, with 13 bases left between them. The CDR3 region is CASSVGGKGYEQYF. DNA of the CDR3: TGTGCCAGCAGCGTTGGGGGAAAGGGATACGAGCAGTACTTC. Looking up the rest from reference TRBV9 and TRBJ2-7 gives the full variable domain: DSGVTQTPKHLITATGQRVTLRCSPRSGDLSVYWYQQSLDQGLQFLIQYYNGEERAKGNILERFSAQQFPDLHSELNLSSLELGDSALYFCASSVGGKGYEQYFGPGTRLTVT.